This T cell receptor beta chain was found in a study of molecular identifiers for immune sequencing clone quantification. Via MiXCR, TCRdb re-called the PCR reads, giving one row per CDR3 protein. This table holds approximately 90,000 distinct CDR3 sequences, over 20% found once. This clonotype was seen ten or more times. Sorted naive CD8 T cells, 20,000 to 1,000,000, were sequenced from 10%, 30% or 50% RNA. The authors gated naive CD8 T cells as CD8+CD4-CCR7+CD45RA+ for sorting. Sequences were obtained from naive CD8+ T cells from blood, with Jurkat cell RNA spiked in. The subset: FACS-sorted CD8+CD4-CCR7+CD45RA+ naive T cells. This clonotype was sampled from a human donor in good health. Some libraries in this study had Jurkat cell RNA spiked in.

This CDR3 reads CSARGQTSSYEQYF. CDR3 in DNA: TGCAGTGCTAGAGGGCAGACAAGCTCCTACGAGCAGTACTTC. This chain uses TRBV20-1 with TRBJ2-7, with D unclear. Germline CDR1 reads DFQATT; CDR2 reads SNEGSKA (reference sequence). The CDR3 covers 14 residues. V lost 1 base, J lost 0 bases, and 10 bases lay in between.